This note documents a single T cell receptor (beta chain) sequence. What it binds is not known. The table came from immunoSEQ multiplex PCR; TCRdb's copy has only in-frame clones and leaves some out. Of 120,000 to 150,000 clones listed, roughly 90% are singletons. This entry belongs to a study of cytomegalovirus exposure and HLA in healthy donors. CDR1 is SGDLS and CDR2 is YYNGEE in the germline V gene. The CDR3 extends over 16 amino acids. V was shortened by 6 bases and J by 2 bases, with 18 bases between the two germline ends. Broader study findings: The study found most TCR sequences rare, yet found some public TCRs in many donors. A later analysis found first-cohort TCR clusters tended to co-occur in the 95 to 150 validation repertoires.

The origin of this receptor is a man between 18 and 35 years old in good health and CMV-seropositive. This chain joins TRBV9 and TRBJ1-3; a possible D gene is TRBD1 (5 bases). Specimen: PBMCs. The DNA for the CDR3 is TGTGCCAGCACGGCGGGGCACAGGAGGACTGGAAACACCATATATTTT. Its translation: CASTAGHRRTGNTIYF.